Below are 29 T cell receptor beta chains sequenced from a single sample in a study of control samples from healthy donors and cancer patients (dated by TCRdb to 2018 to 2021). Libraries were constructed by the immunoSEQ multiplex PCR assay. This immuneACCESS table, as held by TCRdb, lists in-frame sequences with V and J called but not all clones. Of the missing ones, under half trace to an unresolved V gene in checked studies; the others have no known cause. A total of approximately 60,000 clones appear in this sample, over 75% of them only once. The ten top clones hold roughly 6% of the sample. Sequenced: blood. Source of these receptors: a middle-aged man in good health.

This chain connects TRBV28 to TRBJ2-1; D call uncertain. Germline CDR1 MDHEN, CDR2 SYDVKM. V shed 7 bases and J shed 10 bases, with 14 bases lying between them. This CDR3 is built from 12 residues. The CDR3 sequence: CASNGRGDEQFF. The CDR3 DNA reads as TGTGCCAGCAACGGCAGAGGAGACGAGCAGTTCTTC.

This clone was picked up one time. The chain carries TRBV19 and TRBJ2-7; D not certain. This CDR3 region has 15 residues. CDR1 LNHDA and CDR2 SQIVND come from the germline V gene (reference sequence). The V and J ends lost 3 bases and 3 bases respectively, with 15 bases between them. The CDR3 protein is CASSIRQKEDYEQYF. CDR3 coding DNA: TGTGCCAGTAGTATCCGGCAGAAGGAAGACTACGAGCAGTACTTC. The whole variable domain, filled in from reference TRBV19 and TRBJ2-7, reads DGGITQSPKYLFRKEGQNVTLSCEQNLNHDAMYWYRQDPGQGLRLIYYSQIVNDFQKGDIAEGYSVSREKKESFPLTVTSAQKNPTAFYLCASSIRQKEDYEQYFGPGTRLTVT.

The chain joins TRBV4-1 to TRBJ2-1; maybe TRBD2 (5 bases). Trimming pared 0 bases from V and 4 bases from J, leaving 16 bases between. Germline V gene data show CDR1 as MGHRA and CDR2 as YSYEKL. The CDR3 runs 17 residues. CDR3 sequence (DNA): TGCGCCAGCAGCCAAGATACGTCTGCGGAGGCGTACAATGAGCAGTTCTTC. Translating gives CASSQDTSAEAYNEQFF.

This chain links TRBV19 with TRBJ1-6; D possibly corresponds to TRBD1 (5 bases). The CDR3 sequence is 14 residues long. V dropped 2 bases and J dropped 9 bases, with 11 bases sitting between them. Germline V gives CDR1 LNHDA, CDR2 SQIVND (reference sequence). The CDR3 DNA is TGTGCCAGTAGTATACCAGGGCGGGGTTCACCCCTCCACTTT. It translates to CASSIPGRGSPLHF.

The chain carries TRBV11-3 and TRBJ1-1; D gene ambiguous. The CDR3 sequence is 17 residues long. Trimming cost V 7 bases and J 0 bases, with 21 bases left between them. Germline assignment: CDR1 SGHNT and CDR2 YENEEA. DNA of the CDR3: TGTGCCAGCACTTGGACCGGGCTCCCCGACATGAACACTGAAGCTTTCTTT. Translating gives CASTWTGLPDMNTEAFF.

The chain carries TRBV19 and TRBJ2-1; 9 bases are a match to TRBD1. CDR3 size: 15 residues. The germline gives CDR1 LNHDA, CDR2 SQIVND (reference sequence). Unmatched junction bases numbered 7, after V lost 1 base and J lost 9 bases. This CDR3 is CASSIVGTGISEQFF. The DNA of the CDR3 is TGTGCCAGTAGTATAGTGGGGACAGGGATATCTGAGCAGTTCTTC.

V and J are TRBV5-1 and TRBJ2-1, with no clear D. This CDR3 comprises 12 residues. The germline CDR1 and CDR2 sequences are SGHRS and YFSETQ. Trimming took off 0 bases at V and 4 bases at J, with 2 bases between the two ends. In nucleotides, the CDR3 is TGCGCCAGCAGCTTGGTTTACAATGAGCAGTTCTTC. Its translation is CASSLVYNEQFF.

The genes are TRBV27 and TRBJ2-3, with D possibly being TRBD2 (6 bases). Deletions cut 2 bases from V and 1 base from J, with 10 bases between. Germline CDR1 is MNHEY and CDR2 is SMNVEV (reference sequence). This CDR3 is 15 amino acids long. The CDR3 loop reads CASSLAGWGTDTQYF. The CDR3 bases are TGTGCCAGCAGTTTAGCGGGGTGGGGCACAGATACGCAGTATTTT.

The gene calls are TRBV7-9 and TRBJ1-2; maybe TRBD1 (5 bases). V gave up 1 base and J gave up 0 bases, with 15 bases separating them. This CDR3 has 17 amino acids. Germline V CDR1 and CDR2: SEHNR, FQNEAQ (reference sequence). The chain's CDR3 is CASSLEEGRGANYGYTF. The CDR3 bases are TGTGCCAGCAGCTTAGAAGAGGGGCGAGGGGCTAACTATGGCTACACCTTC.

This chain uses TRBV6-5 with TRBJ2-3, with no clear D. Germline V gives CDR1 MNHEY, CDR2 SVGAGI. V lost 7 bases and J lost 6, with 11 bases in between. The length of the CDR3 is 12 residues. The CDR3 here is CASKSLADTQYF. DNA for the CDR3: TGTGCCAGCAAAAGCCTGGCGGATACGCAGTATTTT.

The count of this clone is one. The chain combines TRBV5-6 with TRBJ1-4; weak D call: TRBD1 (5 bases). Trimming left V 7 bases short and J 0 bases short, with 13 bases between. Germline loops: CDR1 SGHDT, CDR2 YYEEEE. CDR3 length equals 15 residues. CDR3 coding DNA: TGTGCCAGCGTACGGGGGTTCGCAACTAATGAAAAACTGTTTTTT. As protein: CASVRGFATNEKLFF.

The chain is built from TRBV9 and TRBJ2-5; D tentatively reads TRBD1 or TRBD2 (5 bases each). The V end lost 0 bases, the J end lost 5 bases, and 11 bases lay between the germline ends. CDR3 length: 14 amino acids. The V gene's germline CDR1 is SGDLS and CDR2 YYNGEE. The CDR3 region is CASSVAGTKETQYF. The CDR3 DNA reads TGTGCCAGCAGCGTAGCCGGGACGAAGGAGACCCAGTACTTC.

This clone was picked up one time. The chain links TRBV5-1 to TRBJ2-5, with a tentative D call TRBD1 (5 bases). The CDR3 is 15 residues long. Germline V gene lookup returns CDR1 SGHRS and CDR2 YFSETQ. V lost 1 base, J lost 5 bases, and 15 bases lay in between. The CDR3 DNA sequence: TGCGCCAGCAGCTTGAGGCAGGGCAATGCGGAGACCCAGTACTTC. Amino acid sequence: CASSLRQGNAETQYF.

This chain joins TRBV5-5 and TRBJ2-3; TRBD2 agrees at 10 bases. This CDR3 comprises 17 residues. From germline, CDR1 is SGHKS and CDR2 YYEKEE (reference sequence). With V trimmed by 4 bases and J by 3 bases, 11 bases remained unmatched. In nucleotides, the CDR3 is TGTGCCAGCAGCACCGCCCGGCTAGCGGGGGAGACAGATACGCAGTATTTT. Translation gives CASSTARLAGETDTQYF.

CDR3 bases: TGTGCCAGCAGCCTCGGACAGATTAATTCACCCCTCCACTTT. Translating gives CASSLGQINSPLHF. The chain uses TRBV27 and TRBJ1-6; perhaps TRBD1 as D (6 bases). Trimming removed 6 bases at V and 6 bases at J, with 12 bases between. Germline loops: CDR1 MNHEY, CDR2 SMNVEV (reference sequence). The CDR3 totals 14 residues.

The genes are TRBV4-2 and TRBJ2-4, with D perhaps given as TRBD1 or TRBD2 (5 bases each). This CDR3 is built from 12 residues. From germline, CDR1 is LGHNA and CDR2 YNFKEQ. Trimming took 4 bases from V and 7 from J, leaving 8 bases between them. DNA of the CDR3: TGTGCCAGCAGCCGGGACGGGAACATTCAGTACTTC. This gives the protein CASSRDGNIQYF.

This clone was seen a handful of times. The chain is built from TRBV6-6 and TRBJ1-5, with TRBD1 matching over 8 bases. CDR1 and CDR2 from the germline V gene are MNHNY and SVGAGI (reference sequence). This CDR3 has 19 residues. Unmatched junction bases numbered 17, after V lost 5 bases and J lost 2 bases. The CDR3 nucleotides are TGTGCCAGCAGTCCGGGGGGGCAGGGGGCGTTTTTTGGCAATCAGCCCCAGCATTTT. Protein sequence: CASSPGGQGAFFGNQPQHF.

The V and J genes are TRBV2 and TRBJ2-3; D call uncertain. The CDR3 has 17 residues. The ends were cut back, 4 bases at V and 2 bases at J, with 19 bases in the middle. Germline CDR1 and CDR2: SNHLY and FYNNEI. This chain's CDR3 is CASSVSFGSRDTDTQYF. CDR3 DNA: TGTGCCAGCAGTGTTAGCTTTGGCAGTAGGGACACAGATACGCAGTATTTT.

This clone came up a few times. The chain links TRBV4-3 to TRBJ2-1; possibly TRBD2 for D (5 bases). The CDR3 length is 17 residues. Germline loops: CDR1 LGHNA, CDR2 YSLEER. Between the trimmed V and J ends, which lost 0 bases and 0 bases, there was a span of 12 bases. CDR3 sequence reads: CASSQDYNGNSYNEQFF. The DNA of the CDR3 is TGCGCCAGCAGCCAAGATTATAACGGGAACTCCTACAATGAGCAGTTCTTC.

The rearrangement links TRBV18 to TRBJ1-1; 9 positions agree with TRBD1. The CDR3 is 15 residues long. Germline V gene lookup returns CDR1 KGHSH and CDR2 LQKENI. V was clipped by 6 bases and J by 5 bases; unmatched bases: 10. Here the CDR3 reads CASSLNRGPGTEAFF. DNA for the CDR3: TGTGCCAGCTCCCTTAACAGGGGGCCGGGTACTGAAGCTTTCTTT.

This clone was detected only once. The rearrangement links TRBV3-1 (or the pseudogene TRBV3-2) to TRBJ2-3, with D perhaps matching TRBD2 (6 bases). The V gene lost 4 bases and the J gene lost 3 bases, with 14 bases spanning the gap. Germline V gene sequence: CDR1 LGHDT, CDR2 YNNKEL (reference sequence). The CDR3 runs 15 residues. The CDR3 nucleotides are TGTGCCAGCAGCCCTTACCGGGACTTGACAGATACGCAGTATTTT. It yields the protein CASSPYRDLTDTQYF.

The chain couples TRBV5-1 to TRBJ1-2, with 7 positions matching TRBD1. CDR1 is SGHRS and CDR2 is YFSETQ in the germline V gene. The trim removed 4 bases at V and 4 bases at J, leaving 10 bases unmatched. This CDR3 contains 15 residues. CDR3 amino acids: CASSDLQGQLYGYTF. The CDR3, as DNA: TGCGCCAGCAGCGACCTGCAGGGACAGCTCTATGGCTACACCTTC. Variable domain in full (rest from reference TRBV5-1 and TRBJ1-2): KAGVTQTPRYLIKTRGQQVTLSCSPISGHRSVSWYQQTPGQGLQFLFEYFSETQRNKGNFPGRFSGRQFSNSRSEMNVSTLELGDSALYLCASSDLQGQLYGYTFGSGTRLTVV.

The V gene is TRBV7-9, the J gene TRBJ1-1; D uncertain. The V end was cut by 2 bases, the J end by 5 bases, with 3 bases between. The CDR3 covers 11 residues. Germline CDR1 is SEHNR and CDR2 is FQNEAQ (reference sequence). The CDR3, as DNA: TGTGCCAGCAGCTTAAGGACTGAAGCTTTCTTT. Amino acids: CASSLRTEAFF. The full variable domain, with the rest looked up from reference TRBV7-9 and TRBJ1-1, is DTGVSQNPRHKITKRGQNVTFRCDPISEHNRLYWYRQTLGQGPEFLTYFQNEAQLEKSRLLSDRFSAERPKGSFSTLEIQRTEQGDSAMYLCASSLRTEAFFGQGTRLTVV.

Here the CDR3 DNA reads TGTGCCTGGAGTGTGGGGCAGGGGCCTGGAAACACCATATATTTT. Translation: CAWSVGQGPGNTIYF. This chain joins TRBV30 and TRBJ1-3; possible D gene TRBD1, 6 bases. This CDR3 comprises 15 residues. The V end was cut by 0 bases, the J end by 2 bases, with 11 bases between. Germline values: CDR1 GTSNPN, CDR2 SVGIG (reference sequence).

This chain connects TRBV18 to TRBJ2-3, with 8 positions matching TRBD1. Germline CDR1 and CDR2: KGHSH and LQKENI. The CDR3 runs to 15 residues. Trimming removed 1 base from V and 5 bases from J; junction bases left unmatched: 5. As DNA, the CDR3 is TGTGCCAGCTCACCACTGGAACAGGGGGAAGATACGCAGTATTTT. Protein: CASSPLEQGEDTQYF.

The chain couples TRBV11-3 to TRBJ2-7, with 7 bases aligning to TRBD1. Germline V gene lookup returns CDR1 SGHNT and CDR2 YENEEA. The CDR3 has 14 residues. The V segment lost 5 bases and the J segment 0 bases; nucleotides outside the gene matches: 4. The chain's CDR3 is CASSAEGASYEQYF. CDR3 nucleotide sequence: TGTGCCAGCAGCGCCGAGGGGGCCTCCTACGAGCAGTACTTC.

The gene calls are TRBV19 and TRBJ2-3; D is ambiguous. V was cut by 2 bases and J by 1 base, with 4 bases left in between. CDR3 length equals 13 residues. From germline, CDR1 is LNHDA and CDR2 SQIVND (reference sequence). CDR3 amino acids: CASSIPGTDTQYF. The DNA for the CDR3 is TGTGCCAGTAGTATACCAGGCACAGATACGCAGTATTTT.

The chain joins TRBV6-7 to TRBJ2-7; D is ambiguous. TRBV6-7 is flagged as an ORF with uncertain function. The CDR3 spans 16 residues. V dropped 5 bases and J dropped 2 bases, with 19 bases sitting between them. CDR3 sequence: CASSERESRQPYEQYF. DNA of the CDR3: TGTGCCAGCAGTGAAAGGGAAAGCAGGCAACCCTACGAGCAGTACTTC.

The chain joins TRBV4-2 to TRBJ1-2, with D possibly being TRBD1 (5 bases). The V end lost 1 base, the J end lost 3 bases, and 6 bases lay between the germline ends. CDR3 size: 13 residues. Germline values: CDR1 LGHNA, CDR2 YNFKEQ. CDR3 in DNA: TGTGCCAGCAGCCAAGCCAGGGACTATGGCTACACCTTC. Translated, it gives CASSQARDYGYTF.